This T cell receptor (beta chain) appears in the sequencing data of a study of T-cell memory formation after mild COVID-19. Study-wide points: Among CD4+ contracting clones, most were CM and EM, and CD8+ ones EMRA.

MiXCR, run by TCRdb on the 5' RACE reads, gives a single entry per CDR3 protein. The sample includes 450,000 or so distinct CDR3 sequences, 15% to 20% seen only once; the top ten take 8.4%. As to this clonotype: Its target is unknown.

Looked up from germline, CDR1 is SEHNR and CDR2 is FQNEAQ (reference sequence). The CDR3 is 15 residues long. Trimming pared 4 bases from V and 3 bases from J, leaving 14 bases between. This TCR was recovered from an adult woman who had mild COVID-19 (a few samples of this study predate the infection). Cell type and time point are not known. The chain links TRBV7-9 to TRBJ2-3; D may be TRBD1 (6 bases). The source material was PBMCs or a T cell subset sorted from them (not recorded which). The CDR3 region has the DNA TGTGCCAGCAGCTCACAGGGATCGGGTACAGATACGCAGTATTTT. Residues: CASSSQGSGTDTQYF.